These 10 T cell receptor beta chains were all obtained from the same sample, sequenced in a study of T cells in Graves' hyperthyroidism and ophthalmopathy. From RNA transcripts, TCR beta CDR3 regions were amplified. TCR CDR3 regions were first amplified by RT-PCR with HTBI primers. Each CDR3 protein gets one entry after TCRdb re-called the multiplex PCR reads with MiXCR. This table holds some 270,000 distinct CDR3 sequences, approximately 12% found once. Sequencing was performed on blood. These receptors were obtained from a woman aged 25 to 39 with Graves' hyperthyroidism that later progressed to Graves' ophthalmopathy.

This clonotype was seen only a few times. A read error is possible here, since a much larger clone lies one base away. The chain couples TRBV5-1 to TRBJ2-3, with D possibly TRBD1 on 6 matching bases. The germline CDR1 and CDR2 sequences are SGHRS and YFSETQ. CDR3 length: 14 amino acids. CDR3 sequence: CAGSLMGATDTQYF. For the CDR3, the DNA is TGCGCCGGCAGCTTGATGGGGGCTACAGATACGCAGTATTTT.

The CDR3 nucleotides are TGTGCCAGCAGAGAGGGACTAGCGGGAGTTGGCACAGATACGCAGTATTTT. Residues: CASREGLAGVGTDTQYF. The chain links TRBV28 to TRBJ2-3; TRBD2 agrees at 14 bases. CDR3 length: 17 amino acids. The V and J ends lost 6 bases and 1 base, in that order; junction bases with no gene match: 6. The V gene's germline CDR1 is MDHEN and CDR2 SYDVKM.

This clonotype has ten or more counts. The chain recombines TRBV9 with TRBJ2-1; tentatively, D is TRBD1 (6 bases). The CDR3 contains 14 residues. Germline values: CDR1 SGDLS, CDR2 YYNGEE. Trimming removed 4 bases at V and 5 bases at J, with 13 bases between. The CDR3 spells CASSYQTGNNEQFF. CDR3 bases: TGTGCCAGCAGCTACCAGACAGGTAACAATGAGCAGTTCTTC. The complete variable domain, with remaining parts taken from reference TRBV9 and TRBJ2-1, reads DSGVTQTPKHLITATGQRVTLRCSPRSGDLSVYWYQQSLDQGLQFLIQYYNGEERAKGNILERFSAQQFPDLHSELNLSSLELGDSALYFCASSYQTGNNEQFFGPGTRLTVL.

This clonotype showed up many times. The rearrangement links TRBV12-3 or TRBV12-4 to TRBJ2-1; tentative D call: TRBD2 (6 bases). This CDR3 contains 12 residues. V was clipped by 7 bases and J by 7 bases, with 11 bases between them. CDR3 in DNA: TGTGCCAGCACCCCGGGGACTAATGAGCAGTTCTTC. Its protein is CASTPGTNEQFF.

There are many counts of this clonotype. The chain uses TRBV27 and TRBJ2-5; no firm D call. Germline V gene lookup returns CDR1 MNHEY and CDR2 SMNVEV (reference sequence). The CDR3 runs to 14 residues. Deletions cut 0 bases from V and 8 bases from J, with 13 bases between. Here the CDR3 DNA reads TGTGCCAGCAGTTTATCTGGTCCTATAGACACCCAGTACTTC. Translated: CASSLSGPIDTQYF.

In its sample, this clonotype was seen many times. The chain recombines TRBV27 with TRBJ2-6; no clear D gene. Germline V CDR1 and CDR2: MNHEY, SMNVEV (reference sequence). The CDR3 runs 16 residues. V lost 10 bases and J lost 0, with 16 bases in between. The CDR3 DNA reads TGTGCCACCGCCGTTTTGGCCACCTCTGGGGCCAACGTCCTGACTTTC. Translated: CATAVLATSGANVLTF.

Turning to this clonotype: A much larger clone is a single base away; this may be a read error. The genes are TRBV11-2 and TRBJ2-7; 8 nucleotides agree with TRBD1. The CDR3 covers 12 residues. The germline V gene has CDR1 SGHAT and CDR2 FQNNGV. The CDR3 loop is CATGQGGYEQHF. The CDR3 DNA sequence: TGTGCCACTGGACAGGGAGGCTACGAGCAGCACTTC.

To note about this clonotype: A much larger clone lies a single base off, so this may be a read error. This chain uses TRBV6-2 or TRBV6-3 with TRBJ2-5; 9 positions match TRBD1. Trimming cost V 10 bases and J 3 bases; bases outside gene matches: 6. Germline-derived CDR1 and CDR2 are MNHEY and SVGEGT. The CDR3 has 13 residues. In nucleotides, the CDR3 is TGTGCCAACAACAGGGGGCCGGAAGAGACCCAGTACTTC. Translating gives CANNRGPEETQYF.

This clonotype has ten or more counts. The CDR3 DNA sequence: TGTGCCAGCTCACTCTACCGTGATCGTATCGAGCAGTACTTC. Encoded protein: CASSLYRDRIEQYF. The chain carries TRBV18 and TRBJ2-7; D remains unclear. Germline V gene sequence: CDR1 KGHSH, CDR2 LQKENI. CDR3 size: 14 residues. Trimming removed 4 bases from V and 6 bases from J, with 16 bases in between.

The table lists this clonotype with many counts. The gene calls are TRBV7-2 and TRBJ2-3, with 8 bases identical to TRBD2. Germline values: CDR1 SGHTA, CDR2 FQGNSA. The CDR3 totals 15 residues. The V and J ends lost 6 bases and 5 bases, in that order; junction bases with no gene match: 10. CDR3 in amino acids: CASRFSGIGGDTQYF. The CDR3 coding sequence is TGTGCCAGCAGGTTTAGCGGGATAGGGGGAGATACGCAGTATTTT.